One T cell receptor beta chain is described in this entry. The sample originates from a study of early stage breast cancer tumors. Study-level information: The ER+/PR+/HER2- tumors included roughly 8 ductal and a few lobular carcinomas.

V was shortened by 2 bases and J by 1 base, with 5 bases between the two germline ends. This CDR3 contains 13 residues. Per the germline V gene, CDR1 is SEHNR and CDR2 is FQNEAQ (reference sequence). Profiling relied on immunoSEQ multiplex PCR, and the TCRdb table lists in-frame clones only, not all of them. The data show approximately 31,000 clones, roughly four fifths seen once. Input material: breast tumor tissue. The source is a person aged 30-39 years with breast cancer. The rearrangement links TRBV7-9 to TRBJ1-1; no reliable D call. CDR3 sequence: CASSLMGNTEAFF. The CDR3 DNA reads TGTGCCAGCAGCTTAATGGGGAACACTGAAGCTTTCTTT.